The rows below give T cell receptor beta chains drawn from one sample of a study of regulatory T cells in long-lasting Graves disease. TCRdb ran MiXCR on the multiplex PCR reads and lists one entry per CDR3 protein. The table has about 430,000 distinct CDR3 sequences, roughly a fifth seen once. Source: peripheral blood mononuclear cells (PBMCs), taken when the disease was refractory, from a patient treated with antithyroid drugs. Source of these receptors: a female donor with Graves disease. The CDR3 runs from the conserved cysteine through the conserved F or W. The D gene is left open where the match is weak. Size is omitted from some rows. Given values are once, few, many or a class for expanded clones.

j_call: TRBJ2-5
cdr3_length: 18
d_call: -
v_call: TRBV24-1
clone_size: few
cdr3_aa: CATSDTTPRGLGGETQYF
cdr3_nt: TGTGCCACCAGTGATACAACCCCCAGGGGACTGGGGGGGGAGACCCAGTACTTC

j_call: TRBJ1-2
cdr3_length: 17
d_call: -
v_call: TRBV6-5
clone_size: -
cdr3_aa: CASSSYFTKLAYYGYTF
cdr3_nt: TGTGCCAGCAGTTCCTACTTTACAAAACTGGCTTACTATGGCTACACCTTC

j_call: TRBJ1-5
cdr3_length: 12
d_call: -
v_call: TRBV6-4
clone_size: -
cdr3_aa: CASGVKYQPQHF
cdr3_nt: TGTGCCAGCGGGGTTAAATATCAGCCCCAGCATTTT

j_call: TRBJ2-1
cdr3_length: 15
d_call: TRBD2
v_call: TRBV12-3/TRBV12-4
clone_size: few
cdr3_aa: CASRPTSGSFNEQFF
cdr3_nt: TGTGCCAGCAGACCTACTAGCGGGAGCTTCAATGAGCAGTTCTTC

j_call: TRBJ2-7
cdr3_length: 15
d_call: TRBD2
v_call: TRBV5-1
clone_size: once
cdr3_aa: CAGSAGLAGDYEQYF
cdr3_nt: TGCGCCGGCAGCGCCGGACTAGCGGGAGACTACGAGCAGTACTTC

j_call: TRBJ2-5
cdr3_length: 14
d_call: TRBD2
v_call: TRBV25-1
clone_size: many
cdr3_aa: CASRLAGGPETQYF
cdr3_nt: TGTGCCAGCAGGCTAGCGGGAGGGCCGGAGACCCAGTACTTC

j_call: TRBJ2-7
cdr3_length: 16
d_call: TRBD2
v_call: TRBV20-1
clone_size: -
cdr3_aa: CSASFLAGVHRGEQYF
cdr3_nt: TGCAGTGCTAGTTTCCTAGCGGGAGTTCATCGGGGCGAGCAGTACTTC

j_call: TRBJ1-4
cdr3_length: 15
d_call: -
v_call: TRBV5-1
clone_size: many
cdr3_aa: CASSSSRADNEKLFF
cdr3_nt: TGCGCCAGCAGCAGTTCAAGGGCAGATAATGAAAAACTGTTTTTT

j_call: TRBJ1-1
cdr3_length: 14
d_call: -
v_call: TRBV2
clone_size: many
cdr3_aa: CASRTNPGAPEAFF
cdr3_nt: TGTGCCAGCAGGACCAACCCAGGGGCTCCTGAAGCTTTCTTT

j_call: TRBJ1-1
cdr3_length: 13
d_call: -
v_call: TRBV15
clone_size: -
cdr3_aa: CATSPGFNTEAFF
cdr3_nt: TGTGCCACCAGCCCGGGGTTTAACACTGAAGCTTTCTTT

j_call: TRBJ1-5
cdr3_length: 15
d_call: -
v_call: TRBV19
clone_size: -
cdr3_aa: CASSPATGVNQPQHF
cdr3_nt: TGTGCCAGTTCCCCTGCAACCGGGGTCAATCAGCCCCAGCATTTT

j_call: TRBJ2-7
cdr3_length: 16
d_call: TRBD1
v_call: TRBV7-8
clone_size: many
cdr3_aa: CASSSQPGQGRYEQYF
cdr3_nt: TGTGCCAGCAGCTCGCAGCCGGGACAGGGGCGGTACGAGCAGTACTTC

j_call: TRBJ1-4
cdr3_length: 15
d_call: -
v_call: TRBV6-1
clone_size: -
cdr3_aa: CASSWRGGANEKLFF
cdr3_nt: TGTGCCAGCAGCTGGCGGGGGGGAGCTAATGAAAAACTGTTTTTT

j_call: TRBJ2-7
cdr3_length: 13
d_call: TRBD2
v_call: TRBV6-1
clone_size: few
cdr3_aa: CASTLLAGGEQYF
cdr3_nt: TGTGCCAGCACCCTACTAGCGGGAGGCGAGCAGTACTTC

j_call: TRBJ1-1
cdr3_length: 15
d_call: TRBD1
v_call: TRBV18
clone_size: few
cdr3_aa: CASSGDRVVNTEAFF
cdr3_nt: TGTGCCAGCTCAGGGGACAGGGTAGTAAACACTGAAGCTTTCTTT

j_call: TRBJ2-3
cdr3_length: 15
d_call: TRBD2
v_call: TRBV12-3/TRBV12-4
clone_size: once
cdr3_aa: CASSPPGTIADTQYF
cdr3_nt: TGTGCCAGCAGTCCCCCGGGGACTATCGCAGATACGCAGTATTTT

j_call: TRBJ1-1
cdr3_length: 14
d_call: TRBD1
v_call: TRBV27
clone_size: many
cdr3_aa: CASIKQGGNTEAFF
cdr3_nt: TGTGCCAGCATCAAACAGGGGGGGAACACTGAAGCTTTCTTT

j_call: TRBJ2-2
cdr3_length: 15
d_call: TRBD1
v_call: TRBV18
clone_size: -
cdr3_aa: CASSDTRGTAGELFF
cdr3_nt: TGTGCCAGCTCAGACACCCGAGGGACAGCCGGGGAGCTGTTTTTT

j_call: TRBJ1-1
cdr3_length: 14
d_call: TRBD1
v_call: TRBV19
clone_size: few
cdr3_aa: CASRPRTGWAEAFF
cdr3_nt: TGTGCCAGTAGGCCCCGGACAGGGTGGGCTGAAGCTTTCTTT

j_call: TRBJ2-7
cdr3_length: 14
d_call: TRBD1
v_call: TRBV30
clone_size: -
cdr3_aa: CAWSAPDRGDEQYF
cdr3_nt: TGTGCCTGGAGTGCCCCCGACAGGGGTGACGAGCAGTACTTC

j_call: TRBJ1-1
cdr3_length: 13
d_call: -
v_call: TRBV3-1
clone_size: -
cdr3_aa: CASSRNLLTEAFF
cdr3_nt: TGTGCCAGCAGCCGCAATCTCCTCACTGAAGCTTTCTTT

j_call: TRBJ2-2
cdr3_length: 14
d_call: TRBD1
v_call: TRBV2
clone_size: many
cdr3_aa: CASRDRESTGVLFF
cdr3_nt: TGTGCCAGCAGAGACAGGGAGAGCACCGGGGTGCTGTTTTTT

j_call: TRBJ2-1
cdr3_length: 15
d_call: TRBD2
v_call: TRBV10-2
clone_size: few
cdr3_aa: CASSESGLAGNEQFF
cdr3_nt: TGCGCCAGCAGTGAATCAGGTCTAGCGGGGAATGAGCAGTTCTTC

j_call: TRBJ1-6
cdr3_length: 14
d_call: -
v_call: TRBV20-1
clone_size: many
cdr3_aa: CSASPGTSNSPLHF
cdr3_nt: TGCAGTGCTAGTCCCGGGACATCCAATTCACCCCTCCACTTT

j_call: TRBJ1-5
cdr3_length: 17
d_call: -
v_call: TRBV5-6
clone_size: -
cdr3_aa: CASSTKKETGRDQPQHF
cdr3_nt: TGTGCCAGCAGCACCAAGAAAGAGACAGGCCGCGATCAGCCCCAGCATTTT

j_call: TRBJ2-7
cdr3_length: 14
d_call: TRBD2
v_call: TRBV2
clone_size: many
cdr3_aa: CASSDLSSGYEQYF
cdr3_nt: TGTGCCAGCAGTGATCTGTCTAGCGGCTACGAGCAGTACTTC

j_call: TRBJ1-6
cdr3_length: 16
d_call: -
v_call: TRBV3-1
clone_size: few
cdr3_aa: CASSQLLGQSGSPLHF
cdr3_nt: TGTGCCAGCAGCCAATTACTCGGACAATCGGGTTCACCCCTCCACTTT

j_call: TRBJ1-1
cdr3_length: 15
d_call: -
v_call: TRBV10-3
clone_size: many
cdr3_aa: CAISEIGQGNTEAFF
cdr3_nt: TGTGCCATCAGTGAGATAGGGCAGGGGAACACTGAAGCTTTCTTT

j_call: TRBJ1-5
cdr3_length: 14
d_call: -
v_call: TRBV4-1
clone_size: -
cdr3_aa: CASSHVVGDQPQHF
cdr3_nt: TGCGCCAGCAGCCATGTGGTCGGGGATCAGCCCCAGCATTTT

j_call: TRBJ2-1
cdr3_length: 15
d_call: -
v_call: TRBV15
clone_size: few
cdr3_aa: CATSGSVSSYNEQFF
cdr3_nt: TGTGCCACCAGCGGGAGCGTGAGCTCCTACAATGAGCAGTTCTTC

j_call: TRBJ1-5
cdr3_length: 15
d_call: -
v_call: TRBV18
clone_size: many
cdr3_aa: CASSPVGQSNQPQHF
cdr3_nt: TGTGCCAGCTCACCGGTAGGACAGAGCAATCAGCCCCAGCATTTT

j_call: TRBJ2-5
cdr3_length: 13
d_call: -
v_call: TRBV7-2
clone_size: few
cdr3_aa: CASSWEAQETQYF
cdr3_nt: TGTGCCAGCAGCTGGGAAGCCCAAGAGACCCAGTACTTC

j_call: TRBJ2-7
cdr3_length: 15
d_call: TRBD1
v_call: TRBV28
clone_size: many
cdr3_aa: CASSPQTGIPYEQYF
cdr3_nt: TGTGCCAGCAGTCCCCAGACAGGGATTCCCTACGAGCAGTACTTC

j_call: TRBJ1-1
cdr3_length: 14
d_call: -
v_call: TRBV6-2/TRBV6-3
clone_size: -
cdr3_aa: CATLLWGLNTEAFF
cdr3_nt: TGTGCCACCCTCTTGTGGGGACTGAACACTGAAGCTTTCTTT

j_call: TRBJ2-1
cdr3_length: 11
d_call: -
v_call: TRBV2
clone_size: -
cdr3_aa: CASSETNEQFF
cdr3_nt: TGTGCCAGCAGTGAAACGAATGAGCAGTTCTTC

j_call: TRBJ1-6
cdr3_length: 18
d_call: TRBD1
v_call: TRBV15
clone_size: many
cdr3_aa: CATSRAFPGQGANSPLHF
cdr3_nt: TGTGCCACCAGCAGAGCCTTCCCGGGGCAGGGGGCCAATTCACCCCTCCACTTT

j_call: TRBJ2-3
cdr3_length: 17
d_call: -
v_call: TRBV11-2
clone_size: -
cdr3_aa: CASSHNKGFTSTDTQYF
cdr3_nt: TGTGCCAGCAGCCACAATAAGGGGTTTACTAGCACAGATACGCAGTATTTT

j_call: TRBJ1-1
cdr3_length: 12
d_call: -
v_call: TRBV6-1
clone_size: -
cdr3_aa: CASIPGGTEAFF
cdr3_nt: TGTGCCAGCATTCCGGGTGGCACTGAAGCTTTCTTT

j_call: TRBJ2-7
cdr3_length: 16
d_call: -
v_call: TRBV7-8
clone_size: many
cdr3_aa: CASSSLGSYLVYEQYF
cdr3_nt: TGTGCCAGCAGCTCCCTCGGTAGTTACTTAGTCTACGAGCAGTACTTC

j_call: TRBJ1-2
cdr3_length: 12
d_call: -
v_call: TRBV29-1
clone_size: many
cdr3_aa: CSVVGADYGYTF
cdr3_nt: TGCAGCGTTGTAGGGGCAGACTATGGCTACACCTTC

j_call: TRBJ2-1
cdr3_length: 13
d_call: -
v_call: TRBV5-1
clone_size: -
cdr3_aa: CASSLVGVNEQFF
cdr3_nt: TGCGCCAGCAGCTTGGTAGGGGTGAATGAGCAGTTCTTC

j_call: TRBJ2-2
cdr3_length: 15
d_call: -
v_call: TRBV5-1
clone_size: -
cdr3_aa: CASSLSIRDTGELFF
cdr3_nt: TGCGCCAGCAGCTTGTCAATAAGGGACACCGGGGAGCTGTTTTTT

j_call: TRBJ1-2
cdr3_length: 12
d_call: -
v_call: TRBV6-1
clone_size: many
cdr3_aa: CASSPGSWGYTF
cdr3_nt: TGTGCCAGCAGTCCAGGGTCTTGGGGCTACACCTTC

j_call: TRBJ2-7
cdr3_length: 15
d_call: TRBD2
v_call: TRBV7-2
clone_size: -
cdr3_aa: CASNLTSGRLGEQYF
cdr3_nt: TGTGCCAGCAACTTAACTAGCGGGAGGCTCGGCGAGCAGTACTTC

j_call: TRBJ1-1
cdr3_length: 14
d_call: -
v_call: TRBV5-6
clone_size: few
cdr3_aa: CASSIGRGDTEAFF
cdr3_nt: TGTGCCAGCAGCATCGGACGGGGGGACACTGAAGCTTTCTTT

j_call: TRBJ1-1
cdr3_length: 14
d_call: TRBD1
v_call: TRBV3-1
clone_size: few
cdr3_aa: CASSQGQGITEAFF
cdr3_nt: TGTGCCAGCAGCCAAGGACAGGGTATCACTGAAGCTTTCTTT

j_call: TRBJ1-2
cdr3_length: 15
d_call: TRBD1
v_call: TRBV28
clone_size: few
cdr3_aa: CASRGQAISNYGCTF
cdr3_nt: TGTGCCAGCCGGGGACAGGCAATCTCTAACTATGGCTGCACCTTC

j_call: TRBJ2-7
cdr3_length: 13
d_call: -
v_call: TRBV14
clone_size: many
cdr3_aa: CASSQARLNEQYF
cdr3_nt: TGTGCCAGCAGCCAAGCCCGGCTCAACGAGCAGTACTTC